Below, 20 T cell receptor beta chains from the same sample are listed, as sequenced in a study of blood T cell repertoires in COVID-19. Some clones are missing from TCRdb's copy, which holds only in-frame ones; the method was immunoSEQ multiplex PCR. Of tens of thousands of clones in the sample, over 65% were seen once. The specimen sequenced was peripheral blood. These receptors came from a man older than 75 with COVID-19, enrolled during active disease.

The rearrangement joins TRBV5-1 to TRBJ2-6; possible D gene TRBD1, 6 bases. Per the germline V gene, CDR1 is SGHRS and CDR2 is YFSETQ. Trimming took off 1 base at V and 1 base at J, with 15 bases between the two ends. This CDR3 has 18 residues. This chain's CDR3 is CASSLLQGRFSGANVLTF. DNA for the CDR3: TGCGCCAGCAGCTTGTTACAGGGACGGTTTTCTGGGGCCAACGTCCTGACTTTC.

V usage is TRBV6-5 and J usage is TRBJ1-6, with D perhaps TRBD1 (5 bases). The CDR3 covers 16 residues. Deletions cut 4 bases from V and 0 bases from J, with 10 bases between. Germline lookup yields CDR1 MNHEY and CDR2 SVGAGI. The CDR3 region is CASSLDTSSYNSPLHF. In nucleotides, the CDR3 is TGTGCCAGCAGTTTGGACACGAGCTCCTATAATTCACCCCTCCACTTT.

This clone was picked up one time. This chain links TRBV5-1 with TRBJ1-1; maybe TRBD1 (6 bases). This CDR3 is built from 14 residues. V lost 2 bases, J lost 6 bases, and 14 bases lay in between. The germline V gene encodes CDR1 SGHRS and CDR2 YFSETQ. The DNA for the CDR3 is TGCGCCAGCAGCTTAAACAGGGAGGGGGCTGAAGCTTTCTTT. Protein sequence: CASSLNREGAEAFF.

This clone was seen more than once but under ten times. V gene TRBV7-9 combines with J gene TRBJ1-3; D is unclear. This CDR3 has 13 amino acids. The germline V gene has CDR1 SEHNR and CDR2 FQNEAQ (reference sequence). Deletions cut 0 bases from V and 8 bases from J, with 8 bases between. CDR3 amino acids: CASSLALSDTIYF. Here the CDR3 DNA reads TGTGCCAGCAGCTTAGCGTTGTCAGACACCATATATTTT.

V and J are TRBV7-6 and TRBJ2-7; TRBD2 matches at 8 bases. This CDR3 spans 16 amino acids. The V gene end was trimmed by 5 bases and the J gene end by 2 bases; junction bases not matched to a gene: 11. Germline V lookup: CDR1 SGHVS, CDR2 FNYEAQ. CDR3 sequence: CASSPYGRGATYEQYF. In nucleotides, the CDR3 is TGTGCCAGCAGCCCTTATGGGCGGGGGGCGACCTACGAGCAGTACTTC.

This chain links TRBV28 with TRBJ1-2; D not certain. This CDR3 has 11 residues. V was pared by 6 bases and J by 4 bases, with 6 bases between. Germline V lookup: CDR1 MDHEN, CDR2 SYDVKM. The CDR3 coding sequence is TGTGCCAGCAGGGTAGCCTATGGCTACACCTTC. It yields the protein CASRVAYGYTF.

The chain recombines TRBV28 with TRBJ2-5; TRBD2 aligns across 7 bases. The CDR3 has 16 amino acids. V lost 6 bases and J lost 0; bases outside the gene matches: 10. Germline V gene sequence: CDR1 MDHEN, CDR2 SYDVKM. This chain's CDR3 is CASSPGTTRYQETQYF. CDR3 in DNA: TGTGCCAGCAGCCCCGGGACTACGAGGTACCAAGAGACCCAGTACTTC.

The chain couples TRBV6-5 to TRBJ1-5; weak D call: TRBD1 (6 bases). The CDR3 runs to 13 residues. Germline CDR1 MNHEY, CDR2 SVGAGI. The V end was cut by 7 bases, the J end by 2 bases, with 9 bases between. Here the CDR3 reads CASKGGGNQPQHF. The CDR3 region has the DNA TGTGCCAGCAAGGGGGGGGGCAATCAGCCCCAGCATTTT.

The table lists this clone with a few counts. The chain carries TRBV27 and TRBJ1-4; 7 bases are shared with TRBD1. The length of the CDR3 is 15 residues. The ends lost 5 bases at V and 5 bases at J; junction bases unmatched: 8. Per the germline V gene, CDR1 is MNHEY and CDR2 is SMNVEV (reference sequence). The CDR3 region has the DNA TGTGCCAGCAGTACCAACCGGGACAGAAATGAAAAACTGTTTTTT. Its protein is CASSTNRDRNEKLFF.

The chain recombines TRBV7-9 with TRBJ1-2, with 7 bases matching TRBD1. The CDR3 contains 15 residues. Germline V gene lookup returns CDR1 SEHNR and CDR2 FQNEAQ (reference sequence). With V trimmed by 1 base and J by 6 bases, 8 bases remained unmatched. The CDR3 sequence is CASSLGRQGMDGYTF. CDR3 nucleotide sequence: TGTGCCAGCAGCTTAGGAAGACAGGGAATGGATGGCTACACCTTC.

This chain links TRBV5-1 with TRBJ2-3; 8 bases map to TRBD1. The ends lost 1 base at V and 2 bases at J; junction bases unmatched: 6. The CDR3 has 16 residues. Germline V gives CDR1 SGHRS, CDR2 YFSETQ. CDR3 DNA: TGCGCCAGCAGCTTGACCGGACAGGGTTCCACAGATACGCAGTATTTT. Encoded protein: CASSLTGQGSTDTQYF.

This chain uses TRBV5-1 with TRBJ2-7; D is unclear. CDR3 length: 15 amino acids. CDR1 SGHRS and CDR2 YFSETQ come from the germline V gene. Trimming shortened V by 3 bases and J by 2 bases, and 15 bases separated the two germline ends. The DNA of the CDR3 is TGCGCCAGCAGCTCCACGGGTGAGTATACCTACGAGCAGTACTTC. Protein product: CASSSTGEYTYEQYF.

This chain joins TRBV5-4 and TRBJ2-7; tentatively, D is TRBD2 (6 bases). The CDR3 covers 16 residues. Germline V gene sequence: CDR1 SGHNT, CDR2 YYREEE (reference sequence). Trimming cost V 4 bases and J 2 bases, with 19 bases left between them. CDR3 sequence reads: CASSPGGTAEPYEQYF. The CDR3 nucleotides are TGTGCCAGCAGCCCCGGCGGGACGGCGGAACCCTACGAGCAGTACTTC.

V and J are TRBV28 and TRBJ1-6; D is uncertain. This CDR3 spans 13 amino acids. The germline V gene has CDR1 MDHEN and CDR2 SYDVKM. Trimming stripped 5 bases from V and 10 bases from J, with 12 bases between. The CDR3 region has the DNA TGTGCCAGCAGTCCGACAAACCCATCACCCCTCCACTTT. It codes for CASSPTNPSPLHF.

This clone was seen just once. The chain carries TRBV5-1 and TRBJ1-1, with unresolved D. Deletions cut 0 bases from V and 1 base from J, with 10 bases between. From germline, CDR1 is SGHRS and CDR2 YFSETQ. The CDR3 length is 15 residues. The CDR3: CASSLVGEENTEAFF. The CDR3 DNA follows: TGCGCCAGCAGCTTGGTCGGGGAGGAGAACACTGAAGCTTTCTTT.

The chain has TRBV29-1 and TRBJ1-1, with no clear D. Germline lookup yields CDR1 SQVTM and CDR2 ANQGSEA. The V gene lost 8 bases and the J gene lost 2 bases, with 12 bases spanning the gap. The CDR3 covers 12 residues. The CDR3 nucleotides are TGCAGCTCCGACGGGGTTAACACTGAAGCTTTCTTT. It encodes CSSDGVNTEAFF. Combining the CDR3 with reference TRBV29-1 and TRBJ1-1 gives the whole variable domain SAVISQKPSRDICQRGTSLTIQCQVDSQVTMMFWYRQQPGQSLTLIATANQGSEATYESGFVIDKFPISRPNLTFSTLTVSNMSPEDSSIYLCSSDGVNTEAFFGQGTRLTVV.

The chain has TRBV25-1 and TRBJ2-1; perhaps TRBD2 as D (6 bases). Deletions cut 3 bases from V and 6 bases from J, with 15 bases between. CDR1 MGHDK and CDR2 SYGVNS come from the germline V gene. The CDR3 consists of 15 residues. Here the CDR3 DNA reads TGTGCCAGCAGTGAGGCGGGACTTGATTCCAATGAGCAGTTCTTC. This translates into CASSEAGLDSNEQFF.

The chain carries TRBV7-2 and TRBJ2-2; no reliable D call. The CDR3 runs 15 residues. CDR1 is SGHTA and CDR2 is FQGNSA in the germline V gene. V shed 4 bases and J shed 6 bases, with 15 bases lying between them. This CDR3 is CASSSTARVAGELFF. The CDR3, as DNA: TGTGCCAGCAGCTCGACCGCCCGGGTGGCCGGGGAGCTGTTTTTT.

This chain joins TRBV19 and TRBJ2-3, with D possibly being TRBD2 (6 bases). The V gene lost 1 base and the J gene lost 5 bases, with 16 bases spanning the gap. There are 16 residues in the CDR3. Germline CDR1 LNHDA, CDR2 SQIVND (reference sequence). The CDR3 coding sequence is TGTGCCAGTAGTATAGGCACCCTGACGGGGGTAGATACGCAGTATTTT. Protein sequence: CASSIGTLTGVDTQYF.

A single count supports this clone. CDR3 bases: TGTGCCAGCAGCCTCGGGGGATACGAGCAGTACGTC. This encodes CASSLGGYEQYV. The chain is built from TRBV28 and TRBJ2-7, with a weak D call TRBD2 (6 bases). Deletions cut 6 bases from V and 4 bases from J, with 10 bases between. The CDR3 has 12 amino acids. CDR1 and CDR2 from the germline V gene are MDHEN and SYDVKM.